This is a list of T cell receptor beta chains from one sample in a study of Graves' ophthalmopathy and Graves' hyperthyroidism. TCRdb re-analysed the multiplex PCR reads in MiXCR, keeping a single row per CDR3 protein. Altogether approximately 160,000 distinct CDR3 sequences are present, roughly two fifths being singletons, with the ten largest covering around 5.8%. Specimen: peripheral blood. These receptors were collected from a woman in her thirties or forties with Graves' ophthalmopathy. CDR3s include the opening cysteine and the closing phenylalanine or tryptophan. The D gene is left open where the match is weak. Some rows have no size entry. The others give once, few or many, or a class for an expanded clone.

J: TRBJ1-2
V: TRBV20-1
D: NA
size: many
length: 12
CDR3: CSARRGNYGYTF
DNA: TGCAGTGCCAGAAGAGGCAACTATGGCTACACCTTC

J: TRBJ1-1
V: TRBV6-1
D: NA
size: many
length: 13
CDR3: CASRFGQGTEAFF
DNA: TGTGCCAGCAGGTTTGGGCAGGGCACTGAAGCTTTCTTT

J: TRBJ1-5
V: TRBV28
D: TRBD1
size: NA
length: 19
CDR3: CASSFKTGGAWSSNQPQHF
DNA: TGTGCCAGCAGTTTCAAAACAGGGGGCGCGTGGAGTAGCAATCAGCCCCAGCATTTT

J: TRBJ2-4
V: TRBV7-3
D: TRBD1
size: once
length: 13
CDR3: CASSLTPRDRVLF
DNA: TGTGCCAGCAGCTTAACGCCACGGGACAGGGTTCTCTTC

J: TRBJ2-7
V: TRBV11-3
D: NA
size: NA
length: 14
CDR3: CASSNRDNSYEQYF
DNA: TGTGCCAGCAGTAACCGGGACAACTCCTACGAGCAGTACTTC

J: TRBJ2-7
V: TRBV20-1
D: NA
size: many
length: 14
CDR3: CSARTGYFPYEQYF
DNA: TGCAGTGCTAGAACGGGGTATTTCCCCTACGAGCAGTACTTC

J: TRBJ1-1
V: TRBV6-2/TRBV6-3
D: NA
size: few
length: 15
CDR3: CASSYSQRLATEAFF
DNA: TGTGCCAGCAGTTATTCCCAAAGGTTGGCCACTGAAGCTTTCTTT

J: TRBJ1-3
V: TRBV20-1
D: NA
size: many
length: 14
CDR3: CSAPLAADRNTIYF
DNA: TGCAGTGCGCCCCTGGCGGCTGACAGAAACACCATATATTTT

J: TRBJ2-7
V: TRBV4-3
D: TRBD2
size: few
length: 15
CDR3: CASSQGASGSYEQYF
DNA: TGCGCCAGCAGCCAAGGGGCTAGCGGGAGCTACGAGCAGTACTTC

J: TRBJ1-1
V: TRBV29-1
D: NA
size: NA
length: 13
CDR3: CSIQSRRDTEAFF
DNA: TGCAGCATACAGTCCCGCCGGGACACTGAAGCTTTCTTT

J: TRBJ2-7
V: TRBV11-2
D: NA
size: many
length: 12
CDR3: CASSPIPYEQYF
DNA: TGTGCCAGCAGCCCTATACCCTACGAGCAGTACTTC

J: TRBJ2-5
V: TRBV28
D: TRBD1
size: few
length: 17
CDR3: CASSPPSGTGEEETQYF
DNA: TGTGCCAGCAGCCCCCCCAGTGGGACAGGGGAAGAAGAGACCCAGTACTTC

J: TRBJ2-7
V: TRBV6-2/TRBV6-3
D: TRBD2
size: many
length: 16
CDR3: CASSYPTSGGSYEQYF
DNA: TGTGCCAGCAGTTATCCCACTAGCGGGGGATCCTACGAGCAGTACTTC

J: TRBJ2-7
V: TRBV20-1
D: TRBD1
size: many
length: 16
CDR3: CSAAKSSGQGAYEQYF
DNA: TGCAGTGCTGCGAAGAGCTCTGGACAGGGGGCTTACGAGCAGTACTTC

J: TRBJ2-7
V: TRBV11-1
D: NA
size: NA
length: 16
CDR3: CASSRSWGAFSYEQYF
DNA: TGTGCCAGCAGCCGTTCCTGGGGGGCGTTCTCCTACGAGCAGTACTTC

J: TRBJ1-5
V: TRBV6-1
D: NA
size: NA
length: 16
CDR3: CASSSGTEYKNQPQHF
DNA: TGTGCCAGCAGCTCGGGGACCGAGTATAAAAATCAGCCCCAGCATTTT

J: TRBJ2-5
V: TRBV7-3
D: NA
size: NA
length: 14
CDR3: CASSLLPGQETQYF
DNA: TGTGCCAGCAGCTTACTCCCAGGACAAGAGACCCAGTACTTC

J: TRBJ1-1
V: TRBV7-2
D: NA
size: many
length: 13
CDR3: CASSLDRGDEAFF
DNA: TGTGCCAGCAGCTTAGATCGGGGGGATGAAGCTTTCTTT

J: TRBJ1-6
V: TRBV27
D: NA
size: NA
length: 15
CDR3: CASSLKTGLFSPLHF
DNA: TGTGCCAGCAGTCTTAAAACAGGACTCTTTTCACCCCTCCACTTT

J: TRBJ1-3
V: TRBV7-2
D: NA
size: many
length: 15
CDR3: CASSSGPISGNTIYF
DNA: TGTGCCAGCAGCTCCGGCCCGATCTCTGGAAACACCATATATTTT

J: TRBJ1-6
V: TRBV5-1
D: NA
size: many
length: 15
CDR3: CASSLGGVGNSPLHF
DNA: TGCGCCAGCAGCTTGGGCGGGGTAGGCAATTCACCCCTCCACTTT

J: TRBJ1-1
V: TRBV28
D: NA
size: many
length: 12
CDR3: CASSLTNTEAFF
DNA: TGTGCCAGCAGCCTAACAAACACTGAAGCTTTCTTT

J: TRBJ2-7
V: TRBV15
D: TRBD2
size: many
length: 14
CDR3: CATSAGLAPYEQYF
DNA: TGTGCCACCAGCGCGGGACTAGCACCCTACGAGCAGTACTTC

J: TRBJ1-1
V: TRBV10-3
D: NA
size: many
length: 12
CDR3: CAISEMNTEAFF
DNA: TGTGCCATCAGTGAAATGAACACTGAAGCTTTCTTT

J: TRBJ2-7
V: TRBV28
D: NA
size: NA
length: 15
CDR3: CASRHYQDSSYEQYF
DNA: TGTGCCAGCAGGCATTACCAGGACAGCTCCTACGAGCAGTACTTC

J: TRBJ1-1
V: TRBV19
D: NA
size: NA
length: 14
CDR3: CASSLASAAPEAFF
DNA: TGTGCCAGTAGTCTTGCTTCTGCTGCCCCTGAAGCTTTCTTT

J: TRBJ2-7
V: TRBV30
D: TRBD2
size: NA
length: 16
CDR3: CAWRPGTSGNPYEQYF
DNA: TGTGCCTGGAGGCCCGGGACTAGCGGGAACCCCTACGAGCAGTACTTC

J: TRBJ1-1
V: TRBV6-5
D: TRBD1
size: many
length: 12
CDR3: CASSYGTGEAFF
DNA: TGTGCCAGCAGTTACGGGACAGGTGAAGCTTTCTTT

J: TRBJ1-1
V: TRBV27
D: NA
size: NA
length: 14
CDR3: CASNRGSVNTEAFF
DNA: TGTGCCAGCAATCGGGGCAGTGTGAACACTGAAGCTTTCTTT

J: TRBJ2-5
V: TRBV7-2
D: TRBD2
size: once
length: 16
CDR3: CASSSPPGGLKETQYF
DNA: TGTGCCAGCAGCTCCCCTCCGGGGGGGCTTAAAGAGACCCAGTACTTC

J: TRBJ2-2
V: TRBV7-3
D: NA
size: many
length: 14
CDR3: CACKKAGNTGELFF
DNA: TGTGCCTGTAAAAAAGCGGGGAACACCGGGGAGCTGTTTTTT

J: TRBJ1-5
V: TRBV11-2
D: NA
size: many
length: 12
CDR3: CASSLAGQPQHF
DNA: TGTGCCAGCAGCTTAGCAGGGCAGCCCCAGCATTTT

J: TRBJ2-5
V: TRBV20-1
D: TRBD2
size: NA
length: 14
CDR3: CSARLAGGLETQYF
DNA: TGCAGTGCGCGCCTAGCGGGAGGGTTGGAGACCCAGTACTTC

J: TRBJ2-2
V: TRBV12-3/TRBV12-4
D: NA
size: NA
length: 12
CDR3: CASSSPEGELFF
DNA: TGTGCCAGCAGTTCCCCGGAGGGGGAGCTGTTTTTT

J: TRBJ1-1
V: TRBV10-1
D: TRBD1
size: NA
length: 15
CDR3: CASSGLGTGMAEAFF
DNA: TGCGCCAGCAGTGGACTCGGGACAGGGATGGCTGAAGCTTTCTTT

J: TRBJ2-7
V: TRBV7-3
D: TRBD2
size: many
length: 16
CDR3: CASSSGTSGRSYEQYF
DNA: TGTGCCAGCAGCTCGGGGACTAGCGGGCGGTCCTACGAGCAGTACTTC

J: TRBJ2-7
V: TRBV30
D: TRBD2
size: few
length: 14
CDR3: CAWNSGTTTYEQYF
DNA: TGTGCTTGGAATAGCGGGACTACGACTTACGAGCAGTACTTC

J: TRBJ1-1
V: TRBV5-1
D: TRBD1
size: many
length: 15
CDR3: CASSLTGGAGTEAFF
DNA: TGCGCCAGCAGCTTGACAGGGGGCGCGGGCACTGAAGCTTTCTTT

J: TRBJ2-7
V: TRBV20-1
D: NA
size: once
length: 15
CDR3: CSARGATPFSREQYF
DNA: TGCAGTGCTAGAGGGGCCACTCCGTTTTCTCGTGAGCAGTACTTC

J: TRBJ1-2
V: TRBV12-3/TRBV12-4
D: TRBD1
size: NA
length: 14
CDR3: CASSFQGAGYGYTF
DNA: TGTGCCAGCAGTTTTCAGGGGGCAGGCTATGGCTACACCTTC

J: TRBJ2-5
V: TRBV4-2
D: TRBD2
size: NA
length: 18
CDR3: CASSQDLLGGRQAETQYF
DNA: TGTGCCAGCAGCCAAGATCTTTTAGGCGGGAGGCAGGCAGAGACCCAGTACTTC

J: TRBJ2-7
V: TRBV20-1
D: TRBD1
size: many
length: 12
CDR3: CSASDRGYEQYF
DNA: TGCAGTGCCTCGGACAGGGGTTACGAGCAGTACTTC

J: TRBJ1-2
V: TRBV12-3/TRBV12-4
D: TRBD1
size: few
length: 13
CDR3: CASRPTGGYGYTF
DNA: TGTGCCAGCAGACCAACAGGGGGCTATGGCTACACCTTC

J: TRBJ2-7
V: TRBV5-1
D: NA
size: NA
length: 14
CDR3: CASSRTAGASEQYF
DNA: TGCGCCAGCAGCCGAACCGCGGGGGCGTCCGAGCAGTACTTC

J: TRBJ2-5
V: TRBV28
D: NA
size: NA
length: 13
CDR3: CASSPHTQETQYF
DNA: TGTGCCAGCAGCCCTCATACTCAAGAGACCCAGTACTTC